These 25 T cell receptor beta chains share one sample of origin, sequenced in a study of shared clonotypes between healthy human individuals. Assay: immunoSEQ multiplex PCR; the TCRdb copy retains only in-frame clones and omits some. This sample has a few million clones, with around nine tenths found just once. Sequencing input: naive CD4+ T cells sorted from blood. Subset described: CD45RA+ positively selected. These receptors came from a man younger than 30 in good health.

CDR3 bases: TGTGCCAGCAGTGAAGGTGGGCTTGGGAATTCACCCCTCCACTTT. It is translated as CASSEGGLGNSPLHF. The chain links TRBV2 to TRBJ1-6; D gene uncertain. The CDR3 is 15 residues long. Trimming shortened V by 1 base and J by 7 bases, and 11 bases separated the two germline ends. From germline, CDR1 is SNHLY and CDR2 FYNNEI.

On this clone: This sample also contains other DNA sequences that code for the same CDR3. The chain combines TRBV30 with TRBJ1-1; unclear D gene. Germline CDR1 and CDR2: GTSNPN and SVGIG (reference sequence). The CDR3 is 13 residues long. Trimming pared 0 bases from V and 2 bases from J, leaving 7 bases between. CDR3 region: CAWSVALNTEAFF. The CDR3 DNA follows: TGTGCCTGGAGTGTGGCCCTTAACACTGAAGCTTTCTTT.

The chain recombines TRBV5-1 with TRBJ2-5; TRBD2 is a possible D gene (5 bases). This CDR3 spans 16 amino acids. From germline, CDR1 is SGHRS and CDR2 YFSETQ. V lost 0 bases to trimming and J lost 5 bases, with 17 bases between them. The CDR3 DNA reads as TGCGCCAGCAGCTTGGGAATGCTAGAAAGCGGCGAGACCCAGTACTTC. Amino acid sequence: CASSLGMLESGETQYF.

This chain connects TRBV10-2 to TRBJ2-7, with TRBD1 as a possible D gene (5 bases). The CDR3 length is 12 residues. CDR1 and CDR2 (germline): WSHSY, SAAADI. V was pared by 4 bases and J by 3 bases, with 7 bases between. DNA of the CDR3: TGCGCCAGCAGTGTCAGGGTCTACGAGCAGTACTTC. Translated: CASSVRVYEQYF.

This chain joins TRBV4-3 and TRBJ1-5; no definite D call. Germline lookup yields CDR1 LGHNA and CDR2 YSLEER. V lost 4 bases to trimming and J lost 8 bases, with 12 bases between them. The CDR3 runs to 13 residues. CDR3 protein: CASSPFFDEPQHF. CDR3 sequence (DNA): TGCGCCAGCAGCCCTTTCTTCGATGAGCCCCAGCATTTT.

To note about this clone: One end of the junction fails to match germline, which may point to a read error. Other DNA sequences in the sample encode the same CDR3. The chain uses TRBV7-8 and TRBJ2-2, with 12 positions matching TRBD2. CDR1 and CDR2 from the germline V gene are SGHVS and FQNEAQ. The CDR3 is 15 residues long. The CDR3: CASSLAGGDTGELFF. CDR3 DNA sequence: TGTGCCAGCAGCCTAGCGGGGGGGGACACCGGGGAGCTGTTTTTT.

The chain combines TRBV5-4 with TRBJ2-5; D assignment may be TRBD1 or TRBD2 (5 bases each). V lost 4 bases and J lost 1, with 11 bases in between. Germline V gives CDR1 SGHNT, CDR2 YYREEE (reference sequence). The CDR3 sequence is 14 residues long. This CDR3 is CASSEAGAQETQYF. Written as DNA, the CDR3 is TGTGCCAGCAGCGAAGCCGGGGCCCAAGAGACCCAGTACTTC.

The chain has TRBV18 and TRBJ1-2; a weak D match, TRBD1 (5 bases). This CDR3 spans 14 amino acids. The germline V and J ends were trimmed by 3 bases and 12 bases, with 20 bases remaining between them. CDR1 KGHSH and CDR2 LQKENI come from the germline V gene. In nucleotides, the CDR3 is TGTGCCAGCTCACCCCCCGCAGTACCCAACAGGAACACCTTC. Amino acid sequence: CASSPPAVPNRNTF.

J is TRBJ2-5 and V is TRBV19; TRBD1 matches 7 bases. Trimming cost V 6 bases and J 6 bases; bases outside gene matches: 7. The CDR3 runs to 13 residues. From germline, CDR1 is LNHDA and CDR2 SQIVND (reference sequence). CDR3 nucleotide sequence: TGTGCCAGTAGACAACAGGGGTCGCAGACCCAGTACTTC. Amino acid sequence: CASRQQGSQTQYF.

This sequence joins TRBV10-3 and TRBJ2-3; D is perhaps TRBD1 or TRBD2 (5 bases each). CDR1 is ENHRY and CDR2 is SYGVKD in the germline V gene. The CDR3 length is 14 residues. V was shortened by 5 bases and J by 2 bases, with 11 bases between the two germline ends. As DNA, the CDR3 is TGTGCCATCAGTCCGGGACGCGACACAGATACGCAGTATTTT. Its translation: CAISPGRDTDTQYF.

This sequence joins TRBV5-5 and TRBJ2-7; D possibly corresponds to TRBD1 (5 bases). Between the trimmed V and J ends, which lost 4 bases and 2 bases, there was a span of 13 bases. Germline V lookup: CDR1 SGHKS, CDR2 YYEKEE (reference sequence). The CDR3 consists of 14 residues. The CDR3 is CASSPPGSPYEQYF. DNA of the CDR3: TGTGCCAGCAGCCCTCCAGGGTCCCCCTACGAGCAGTACTTC.

This sequence joins TRBV7-2 and TRBJ2-5, with 16 positions matching TRBD2. Germline CDR1 SGHTA, CDR2 FQGNSA. The ends lost 6 bases at V and 4 bases at J; junction bases unmatched: 8. This CDR3 is built from 17 residues. The CDR3 DNA sequence: TGTGCCAGCAGTCGAACCGGGACTAGCGGGAGGGGAGAGACCCAGTACTTC. Translation gives CASSRTGTSGRGETQYF.

The chain uses TRBV5-6 and TRBJ1-4, with D hard to call. CDR1 and CDR2 (germline): SGHDT, YYEEEE. The CDR3 length is 14 residues. Trimming removed 2 bases at V and 2 bases at J, with 7 bases between. CDR3 amino acids: CASSLGGTNEKLFF. The CDR3 nucleotides read TGTGCCAGCAGCTTAGGTGGGACTAATGAAAAACTGTTTTTT. Based on the CDR3 plus reference TRBV5-6 and TRBJ1-4, the full variable domain is DAGVTQSPTHLIKTRGQQVTLRCSPKSGHDTVSWYQQALGQGPQFIFQYYEEEERQRGNFPDRFSGHQFPNYSSELNVNALLLGDSALYLCASSLGGTNEKLFFGSGTQLSVL.

The chain employs TRBV20-1 and TRBJ2-7, with D hard to call. Trimming removed 5 bases from V and 6 bases from J, with 11 bases in between. CDR3 size: 11 residues. In germline, CDR1 is DFQATT, CDR2 SNEGSKA (reference sequence). This CDR3 reads CSASIVGEQYF. The CDR3 nucleotides read TGCAGTGCTTCTATAGTCGGCGAGCAGTACTTC.

V and J are TRBV6-1 and TRBJ1-2; D is ambiguous. The CDR3 runs 15 residues. The germline V gene encodes CDR1 MNHNS and CDR2 SASEGT. Trimming pared 2 bases from V and 4 bases from J, leaving 14 bases between. The CDR3 is CASSESHQVFYGYTF. CDR3 DNA: TGTGCCAGCAGTGAAAGCCATCAGGTCTTCTATGGCTACACCTTC.

This clone was detected only once. Other DNA variants within this sample encode the same CDR3. The chain links TRBV5-1 to TRBJ2-7; D gene uncertain. Deletions cut 2 bases from V and 5 bases from J, with 11 bases between. The CDR3 runs to 13 residues. From germline, CDR1 is SGHRS and CDR2 YFSETQ. The CDR3 DNA reads TGCGCCAGCAGCTTTGGGGATCGGGACGAGCAGTACTTC. This sequence encodes CASSFGDRDEQYF.

The genes are TRBV5-1 and TRBJ2-3; 7 positions agree with TRBD1. Trimming at V came to 0 bases and at J to 4 bases, leaving 8 bases not matched to a gene. This CDR3 is built from 16 residues. CDR1 is SGHRS, CDR2 YFSETQ, per germline. The CDR3 loop is CASSLASIQGSDTQYF. The CDR3, as DNA: TGCGCCAGCAGCTTGGCCTCGATACAGGGGTCAGATACGCAGTATTTT.

The chain links TRBV15 to TRBJ1-2; 10 positions match TRBD1. This CDR3 spans 12 amino acids. J was trimmed by 14 bases and V by 4 bases; bases with no gene match: 7. Germline V gene data show CDR1 as LNHNV and CDR2 as YYDKDF (reference sequence). This chain's CDR3 is CATSTGQGGFTF. Here the CDR3 DNA reads TGTGCCACCAGCACAGGACAGGGGGGGTTTACCTTC. Full variable domain (missing parts from reference TRBV15 and TRBJ1-2): DAMVIQNPRYQVTQFGKPVTLSCSQTLNHNVMYWYQQKSSQAPKLLFHYYDKDFNNEADTPDNFQSRRPNTSFCFLDIRSPGLGDTAMYLCATSTGQGGFTFGSGTRLTVV.

This chain uses TRBV7-3 with TRBJ2-3; D call uncertain. CDR1 is SGHTA, CDR2 FQGTGA, per germline. The CDR3 is 14 residues long. V was trimmed by 2 bases and J by 2 bases, leaving 8 bases between them. The CDR3 sequence: CASSLSGFTDTQYF. The CDR3 nucleotides read TGTGCCAGCAGCTTATCCGGGTTCACAGATACGCAGTATTTT.

The chain has TRBV4-1 and TRBJ2-3; maybe TRBD2 (6 bases). Between the trimmed V and J ends, which lost 1 base and 2 bases, there was a span of 16 bases. Germline V gives CDR1 MGHRA, CDR2 YSYEKL. CDR3 length equals 17 residues. Here the CDR3 reads CASSQGGPGVTTDTQYF. The CDR3 coding sequence is TGCGCCAGCAGCCAAGGGGGACCGGGGGTTACCACAGATACGCAGTATTTT.

The rearrangement links TRBV6-5 to TRBJ1-5; no definite D call. The CDR3 loop spans 14 amino acids. The ends were cut back, 5 bases at V and 10 bases at J, with 18 bases in the middle. From germline, CDR1 is MNHEY and CDR2 SVGAGI. The CDR3 DNA follows: TGTGCCAGCAGTACGGCGCGGAACGGCCAACCCCAGCATTTT. This translates into CASSTARNGQPQHF.

This chain joins TRBV4-3 and TRBJ2-6; D might be TRBD2 (5 bases). CDR1 is LGHNA and CDR2 is YSLEER in the germline V gene. The CDR3 consists of 16 residues. Trimming shortened V by 2 bases and J by 0 bases, and 8 bases separated the two germline ends. CDR3 protein: CASSQSGFSGANVLTF. The DNA for the CDR3 is TGCGCCAGCAGCCAAAGCGGATTCTCTGGGGCCAACGTCCTGACTTTC.

The CDR3 reads CASSLGAGIGDGYTF. In DNA, the CDR3 is TGTGCCAGCAGCTTAGGGGCAGGGATTGGAGATGGCTACACCTTC. This rearrangement joins TRBV7-9 to TRBJ1-2; a weak D match, TRBD1 (5 bases). Trimming took 1 base from V and 6 from J, leaving 15 bases between them. Germline-derived CDR1 and CDR2 are SEHNR and FQNEAQ (reference sequence). This CDR3 comprises 15 residues.

V is TRBV13 and J is TRBJ2-5; the match to TRBD1 covers 8 bases. Near its end, the DNA agrees better with TRBJ2-7, so the J call may be wrong. CDR1 and CDR2 from the germline V gene are PRHDT and FYEKMQ (reference sequence). The CDR3 contains 14 residues. The CDR3 here is CASSFDRGDYEQYF. In nucleotides, the CDR3 is TGTGCCAGCAGCTTTGACAGGGGAGACTACGAGCAGTACTTC.

J is TRBJ1-1 and V is TRBV28, with D tentatively TRBD1 (5 bases). CDR3 size: 15 residues. Between the trimmed V and J ends, which lost 6 bases and 2 bases, there was a span of 16 bases. Germline CDR1 reads MDHEN; CDR2 reads SYDVKM. DNA for the CDR3: TGTGCCAGCAGGGGAGGGGTGACTTATAACACTGAAGCTTTCTTT. This encodes CASRGGVTYNTEAFF.